The 26 T cell receptor beta chains given below trace back to one sample, sequenced in a study of neurological immune-mediated disorders (dated by TCRdb to 2018 to 2020). The receptor library was made with 5' RACE. TCRdb lists the instrument as Illumina HiSeq 2500. TCRdb cleaned the public reads at Q25 with fastp, built clones with MiXCR and kept in-frame beta chains. Every entry covers one CDR3 protein and lists the most common genes and DNA from its rows. This sample has about 48,000 distinct CDR3 sequences in its table, and around a tenth of those were observed once. Jointly, the top ten make up around 20% of the sample. The sequencing sample was made of PBMCs. Receptors originate from a woman between 35 and 50 years old with HTLV-1-associated myelopathy (HAM/TSP).

This clonotype was recorded many times. The rearrangement uses TRBV3-1 and TRBJ2-3, with TRBD2 matching over 12 bases. Germline V gene data show CDR1 as LGHDT and CDR2 as YNNKEL (reference sequence). The CDR3 is 18 residues long. The J segment lost 9 bases and the V segment lost 0 bases, leaving 13 bases of the junction unmatched. The CDR3 coding sequence is TGTGCCAGCAGCCAAGATCCAACTAGCGGGGGGTCTCGGGGGACGCAGTATTTT. It translates to CASSQDPTSGGSRGTQYF.

Ten or more counts support this clonotype. J is TRBJ2-5 and V is TRBV7-8; possible D gene TRBD2, 6 bases. This CDR3 region has 15 residues. Germline CDR1 reads SGHVS; CDR2 reads FQNEAQ. V lost 1 base and J lost 0, with 9 bases in between. The CDR3 is CASSLELAHQETQYF. The CDR3 DNA reads TGTGCCAGCAGCTTAGAACTAGCTCACCAAGAGACCCAGTACTTC.

This clonotype was picked up many times. The chain recombines TRBV29-1 with TRBJ1-2; D is undetermined. CDR3 length equals 11 residues. V lost 4 bases to trimming and J lost 5 bases, with 8 bases between them. From germline, CDR1 is SQVTM and CDR2 ANQGSEA. Here the CDR3 DNA reads TGCAGCGTTGTACGGCAGTATGGCTACACCTTC. The encoded protein is CSVVRQYGYTF.

This clonotype was seen ten or more times. This sequence joins TRBV11-2 and TRBJ2-5; 8 bases are a match to TRBD1. CDR1 and CDR2 from the germline V gene are SGHAT and FQNNGV. There are 17 residues in the CDR3. Unmatched junction bases numbered 8, after V lost 0 bases and J lost 2 bases. CDR3 nucleotides: TGTGCCAGCAGCTTAGATGAACAGGGGGAGTCTCAAGAGACCCAGTACTTC. Residues: CASSLDEQGESQETQYF.

In its sample, this clonotype was seen many times. The V call is TRBV12-3 or TRBV12-4, the J call TRBJ2-1, with D possibly being TRBD2 (5 bases). V gave up 8 bases and J gave up 2 bases, with 16 bases separating them. The CDR3 spans 15 residues. CDR3 bases: TGTGCCAGCTCGTACGGGCGGGCAACCTACAATGAGCAGTTCTTC. It codes for CASSYGRATYNEQFF.

V gene TRBV3-1 combines with J gene TRBJ2-2, with D unclear. This CDR3 contains 14 residues. Germline CDR1 is LGHDT and CDR2 is YNNKEL (reference sequence). The V and J ends lost 5 bases and 6 bases respectively, with 13 bases between them. The CDR3 DNA reads as TGTGCCAGCAGCGCATCCAGAGAGGCCGGGGAGCTGTTTTTT. Protein sequence: CASSASREAGELFF.

This clonotype was counted many times. This chain joins TRBV6-2 or TRBV6-3 and TRBJ2-7, with 9 bases aligning to TRBD1. CDR1 MNHEY and CDR2 SVGEGT come from the germline V gene. The CDR3 sequence is 15 residues long. V was clipped by 6 bases and J by 9 bases; unmatched bases: 15. The CDR3 loop reads CASSPTRDRASAQYF. CDR3 sequence (DNA): TGTGCCAGCAGCCCAACCCGGGACAGGGCTTCGGCGCAGTACTTC.

This clonotype has at least ten counts. This chain connects TRBV9 to TRBJ1-5, with D maybe TRBD1 (6 bases). Trimming left V 3 bases short and J 13 bases short, with 17 bases between. Germline V gene data show CDR1 as SGDLS and CDR2 as YYNGEE. The CDR3 is 13 residues long. The CDR3: CASSAGTSGRQHF. The CDR3 DNA reads as TGTGCCAGCAGCGCCGGGACATCGGGGCGTCAGCATTTT.

This clonotype was recorded at least ten times. This chain joins TRBV29-1 and TRBJ1-4; unclear D gene. This CDR3 is built from 10 residues. V was cut by 4 bases and J by 7 bases, with 4 bases left in between. From germline, CDR1 is SQVTM and CDR2 ANQGSEA. The CDR3 nucleotides read TGCAGCGTTGGCGGTGAAAAACTGTTTTTT. This translates into CSVGGEKLFF.

At least ten counts were recorded for this clonotype. The rearrangement joins TRBV6-5 to TRBJ2-3, with 7 bases fitting TRBD1. V was pared by 4 bases and J by 3 bases, with 7 bases of the junction left unmatched. This CDR3 region has 15 residues. The germline gives CDR1 MNHEY, CDR2 SVGAGI. The CDR3 sequence: CASSSGRGWTDTQYF. The CDR3 coding sequence is TGTGCCAGCAGTTCTGGCAGGGGGTGGACAGATACGCAGTATTTT.

This clonotype was detected ten times or more. The gene calls are TRBV29-1 and TRBJ1-2; D unresolved. The CDR3 extends over 15 amino acids. CDR1 is SQVTM and CDR2 is ANQGSEA in the germline V gene. V lost 0 bases and J 2 bases, leaving 13 bases between the germline ends. The CDR3 loop is CSVEDAGVANYGYTF. For the CDR3, the DNA is TGCAGCGTTGAAGATGCCGGGGTGGCCAACTATGGCTACACCTTC.

Ten or more counts support this clonotype. The chain joins TRBV6-2 or TRBV6-3 to TRBJ2-7; D gene unclear. Germline V CDR1 and CDR2: MNHEY, SVGEGT. The V end lost 6 bases, the J end lost 2 bases, and 11 bases lay between the germline ends. This CDR3 is built from 13 residues. The CDR3 is CASSRTLTYEQYF. CDR3 coding DNA: TGTGCCAGCAGCCGGACGTTGACCTACGAGCAGTACTTC.

This clonotype was seen at least ten times. Relative to the germline gene, one junction end is altered; a read error may explain this. The CDR3 is CASSQRTSGDLIDF. The CDR3 nucleotides are TGTGCCAGCAGCCAACGGACTAGCGGGGACCTAATTGACTTC. The chain has TRBV4-2 and TRBJ2-7; 12 positions match TRBD2. Germline V gene lookup returns CDR1 LGHNA and CDR2 YNFKEQ. This CDR3 has 14 residues.

This clonotype has a handful of counts. Just one base apart from a much larger clone, this may be a read error. J is TRBJ2-7 and V is TRBV20-1; the D call may be TRBD1 or TRBD2 (5 bases each). With 5 bases removed from V and 2 bases from J, the gap between germline ends came to 13 bases. Germline lookup yields CDR1 DFQATT and CDR2 SNEGSKA (reference sequence). This CDR3 spans 13 amino acids. The CDR3 DNA follows: TGCAGTGCTGAGGACGGGGCAACCTACGAGCAGTACTTC. It yields the protein CSAEDGATYEQYF.

This clonotype was counted ten times or more. This rearrangement joins TRBV7-2 to TRBJ2-3; 8 bases are shared with TRBD2. This CDR3 has 15 residues. With 3 bases clipped from V and 5 bases from J, the junction kept 7 bases outside the gene matches. Germline V gene data show CDR1 as SGHTA and CDR2 as FQGNSA. This chain's CDR3 is CASSFTGGQGDTQYF. CDR3 nucleotide sequence: TGTGCCAGCAGCTTCACGGGGGGGCAAGGAGATACGCAGTATTTT.

This clonotype was detected many times. The chain employs TRBV28 and TRBJ1-1, with D unclear. The CDR3 totals 16 residues. Germline CDR1 MDHEN, CDR2 SYDVKM. The ends were cut back, 1 base at V and 0 bases at J, with 12 bases in the middle. The CDR3 spells CASSLYPSLLNTEAFF. CDR3 nucleotides: TGTGCCAGCAGTTTATACCCTAGTCTTTTGAACACTGAAGCTTTCTTT.

This clonotype showed up many times. This chain connects TRBV27 to TRBJ1-1, with D tentatively TRBD1 (5 bases). Trimming took 0 bases from V and 1 from J, leaving 6 bases between them. The germline V gene has CDR1 MNHEY and CDR2 SMNVEV (reference sequence). CDR3 size: 14 residues. The CDR3 loop reads CASSLSGTNTEAFF. Written as DNA, the CDR3 is TGTGCCAGCAGTTTATCAGGGACGAACACTGAAGCTTTCTTT.

This clonotype was seen at least ten times. The chain has TRBV2 and TRBJ2-7; D is possibly TRBD1 (6 bases). This CDR3 contains 12 residues. CDR1 and CDR2 (germline): SNHLY, FYNNEI. V was shortened by 6 bases and J by 3 bases, with 9 bases between the two germline ends. CDR3 protein: CASSLDSYEQYF. The CDR3 DNA reads as TGTGCCAGCAGCCTGGACAGCTACGAGCAGTACTTC.

This clonotype is judged medium-sized (0.01 to 0.1%). The V and J genes are TRBV2 and TRBJ2-1; tentatively, D is TRBD2 (7 bases). Germline V gene data show CDR1 as SNHLY and CDR2 as FYNNEI. Trimming left V 4 bases short and J 3 bases short, with 13 bases between. The CDR3 length is 15 residues. CDR3: CASSGAGALYNEQFF. The DNA of the CDR3 is TGTGCCAGCAGTGGGGCGGGGGCCCTCTACAATGAGCAGTTCTTC.

The table lists this clonotype with many counts. The chain has TRBV10-3 and TRBJ2-5, with TRBD1 identical over 11 bases. The CDR3 runs to 15 residues. V dropped 5 bases and J dropped 4; count of bases not matched to a gene: 6. Germline-derived CDR1 and CDR2 are ENHRY and SYGVKD. CDR3 in amino acids: CAISQGQGVAETQYF. The CDR3 coding sequence is TGTGCCATCAGTCAGGGACAGGGGGTTGCAGAGACCCAGTACTTC.

This clonotype was found many times. This chain connects TRBV7-2 to TRBJ2-5, with 10 bases matching TRBD2. Germline CDR1 is SGHTA and CDR2 is FQGNSA. V was pared by 6 bases and J by 2 bases, with 15 bases of the junction left unmatched. The CDR3 is 18 amino acids. The CDR3 DNA reads as TGTGCCAGCAGTGTAGACGGGCTAGCGGGGGCCCGACAAGAGACCCAGTACTTC. Amino acid sequence: CASSVDGLAGARQETQYF.

This clonotype was counted at least ten times. The chain has TRBV4-2 and TRBJ1-5; 9 nucleotides align to TRBD1. Germline values: CDR1 LGHNA, CDR2 YNFKEQ. With 0 bases clipped from V and 3 bases from J, the junction kept 6 bases outside the gene matches. This CDR3 has 17 amino acids. The CDR3 DNA reads as TGTGCCAGCAGCCAAGATGGGACAGGGAGGTTCAATCAGCCCCAGCATTTT. It is translated as CASSQDGTGRFNQPQHF.

This clonotype showed up many times. The CDR3 is CASSPGQGGYGYTF. The CDR3 DNA reads TGTGCCAGCAGCCCCGGACAGGGTGGCTATGGCTACACCTTC. The chain joins TRBV11-2 to TRBJ1-2; 8 bases fit TRBD1. The CDR3 has 14 amino acids. Germline trimming cut 5 bases from V and 4 bases from J; bases unmatched to any gene: 6. Germline CDR1 reads SGHAT; CDR2 reads FQNNGV.

This clonotype was detected ten times or more. The V and J genes are TRBV5-1 and TRBJ1-2, with D possibly matching TRBD1 (6 bases). This CDR3 comprises 15 residues. V lost 1 base and J 4 bases, leaving 14 bases between the germline ends. Per germline, CDR1 SGHRS and CDR2 YFSETQ. CDR3 DNA sequence: TGCGCCAGCAGCTTGAACCCGGGGGCCTCCTATGGCTACACCTTC. Protein product: CASSLNPGASYGYTF.

This clonotype was found many times. This chain connects TRBV25-1 to TRBJ2-5, with 9 bases matching TRBD1. With V trimmed by 5 bases and J by 5 bases, 9 bases remained unmatched. The CDR3 spans 15 residues. CDR1 MGHDK and CDR2 SYGVNS come from the germline V gene. The CDR3 DNA is TGTGCCAGCAGTCCCCTACAGGGGGCTGGTGAGACCCAGTACTTC. Translated: CASSPLQGAGETQYF.

The rearrangement uses TRBV28 and TRBJ1-5, with no clear D. Deletions cut 2 bases from V and 6 bases from J, with 8 bases between. This CDR3 is 13 amino acids long. Germline CDR1 is MDHEN and CDR2 is SYDVKM. The CDR3 loop reads CASSLGSVQPQHF. The CDR3 DNA reads as TGTGCCAGCAGTTTAGGTTCGGTTCAGCCCCAGCATTTT.